Below, 29 T cell receptor beta chains from the same sample are listed, as sequenced in a study of blood T cell repertoires in COVID-19. This table comes from immunoSEQ multiplex PCR, and its TCRdb copy is limited to in-frame clones, with some not included. The repertoire holds 200,000 to 300,000 clones, with around four fifths as singletons. Sequenced material: peripheral blood. The receptors come from a man aged 30 to 45 who had recovered from COVID-19.

The V gene is TRBV19, the J gene TRBJ1-5; a possible D gene is TRBD1 (6 bases). Germline V gene sequence: CDR1 LNHDA, CDR2 SQIVND (reference sequence). V dropped 2 bases and J dropped 2 bases, with 10 bases sitting between them. This CDR3 has 15 residues. The CDR3 loop is CASSINRDGNQPQHF. CDR3 bases: TGTGCCAGTAGTATAAACAGGGATGGCAATCAGCCCCAGCATTTT.

The chain is built from TRBV24-1 and TRBJ2-5, with TRBD1 matching over 8 bases. Germline V gives CDR1 KGHDR, CDR2 SFDVKD. After removal of 4 bases from V and 4 bases from J, the junction contained 19 bases not matched to a gene. CDR3 length: 19 residues. The CDR3 is CATSDPKWETGDSPETQYF. The CDR3 bases are TGTGCCACCAGTGACCCCAAGTGGGAGACAGGGGACTCTCCAGAGACCCAGTACTTC.

This clone was seen only once. The chain joins TRBV2 to TRBJ2-1; a weak D match, TRBD1 (5 bases). The CDR3 loop spans 14 amino acids. V was shortened by 5 bases and J by 6 bases, with 14 bases between the two germline ends. Per germline, CDR1 SNHLY and CDR2 FYNNEI. The CDR3 here is CASSSQGGINEQFF. The CDR3 DNA follows: TGTGCCAGCAGTTCCCAGGGTGGGATCAATGAGCAGTTCTTC.

CDR3 in amino acids: CASSLLVLTATNTGELFF. The DNA for the CDR3 is TGTGCCAGCAGCTTACTTGTGTTAACAGCTACGAACACCGGGGAGCTGTTTTTT. The rearrangement joins TRBV7-8 to TRBJ2-2; no clear D gene. The germline V and J ends were trimmed by 2 bases and 0 bases, with 16 bases remaining between them. Germline assignment: CDR1 SGHVS and CDR2 FQNEAQ. The CDR3 totals 18 residues.

The genes are TRBV6-5 and TRBJ2-7; TRBD1 matches at 9 bases. Germline assignment: CDR1 MNHEY and CDR2 SVGAGI. The CDR3 is 15 residues long. The V and J ends lost 6 bases and 3 bases, in that order; junction bases with no gene match: 9. The CDR3 loop is CASRPSPGQGYEQYF. DNA for the CDR3: TGTGCCAGCAGACCCTCACCGGGACAGGGCTACGAGCAGTACTTC.

In DNA form, the CDR3 reads TGTGCCAGCAGCTCACTAAGTGAGCAGTTCTTC. Protein: CASSSLSEQFF. The J gene is TRBJ2-1, the V gene TRBV7-2; D gene ambiguous. The CDR3 contains 11 residues. Germline lookup yields CDR1 SGHTA and CDR2 FQGNSA. The germline V and J ends were trimmed by 4 bases and 9 bases, with 7 bases remaining between them.

The chain uses TRBV11-2 and TRBJ2-1, with 11 bases identical to TRBD2. Trimming removed 4 bases from V and 10 bases from J; junction bases left unmatched: 12. Looked up from germline, CDR1 is SGHAT and CDR2 is FQNNGV. The CDR3 extends over 16 amino acids. The CDR3: CASSSYSGGAFREQFF. The CDR3 DNA reads TGTGCCAGCAGCTCCTATAGCGGGGGGGCATTTCGGGAGCAGTTCTTC.

This clone was detected a few times. The CDR3, as DNA: TGTGCCAGCAGCCAGGACAGAATTAACTATGGCTACACCTTC. Protein product: CASSQDRINYGYTF. The chain uses TRBV3-1 (or the pseudogene TRBV3-2) and TRBJ1-2; the D gene is possibly TRBD1 (6 bases). The CDR3 sequence is 14 residues long. V lost 3 bases and J 1 base, leaving 9 bases between the germline ends. Germline CDR1 LGHDT, CDR2 YNNKEL (reference sequence).

The rearrangement links TRBV7-3 to TRBJ1-2; perhaps TRBD1 as D (6 bases). V shed 5 bases and J shed 8 bases, with 24 bases lying between them. This CDR3 is 16 amino acids long. Germline lookup yields CDR1 SGHTA and CDR2 FQGTGA. CDR3 nucleotide sequence: TGTGCCAGCAGCAAAGGGGGAGGGGCCCAATACGAGGGCTACACCTTC. Its protein is CASSKGGGAQYEGYTF.

The V call is TRBV19, the J call TRBJ1-1, with D maybe TRBD1 (5 bases). Trimming removed 6 bases from V and 3 bases from J, with 14 bases in between. The CDR3 runs to 14 residues. CDR1 and CDR2 from the germline V gene are LNHDA and SQIVND (reference sequence). CDR3 sequence reads: CASRSNRWDTEAFF. Written as DNA, the CDR3 is TGTGCCAGTAGGAGTAACAGGTGGGACACTGAAGCTTTCTTT.

This clone was picked up one time. This sequence joins TRBV7-9 and TRBJ2-3; 7 bases map to TRBD1. This CDR3 is built from 15 residues. Germline trimming cut 4 bases from V and 1 base from J; bases unmatched to any gene: 5. The germline CDR1 and CDR2 sequences are SEHNR and FQNEAQ (reference sequence). The CDR3 sequence is CASSYRDRRTDTQYF. Written as DNA, the CDR3 is TGTGCCAGCAGCTACCGGGACAGACGCACAGATACGCAGTATTTT.

This clone was observed a single time. V is TRBV5-6 and J is TRBJ2-5; a possible D gene is TRBD1 (6 bases). V dropped 3 bases and J dropped 4 bases, with 13 bases sitting between them. Germline V gene sequence: CDR1 SGHDT, CDR2 YYEEEE. This CDR3 has 14 residues. The DNA for the CDR3 is TGTGCCAGCAGCTCCAAGGGGGTTGGAGAGACCCAGTACTTC. It codes for CASSSKGVGETQYF. Using reference TRBV5-6 and TRBJ2-5 for the parts outside the CDR3, the full variable domain is DAGVTQSPTHLIKTRGQQVTLRCSPKSGHDTVSWYQQALGQGPQFIFQYYEEEERQRGNFPDRFSGHQFPNYSSELNVNALLLGDSALYLCASSSKGVGETQYFGPGTRLLVL.

V usage is TRBV5-1 and J usage is TRBJ1-2; a weak D match, TRBD1 (5 bases). Germline V gives CDR1 SGHRS, CDR2 YFSETQ. This CDR3 has 12 amino acids. Trimming removed 5 bases from V and 4 bases from J, with 9 bases in between. CDR3 DNA: TGCGCCAGCAGTAGCGGGGCCTATGGCTACACCTTC. This encodes CASSSGAYGYTF. Full variable domain (outside the CDR3, taken from reference TRBV5-1 and TRBJ1-2): KAGVTQTPRYLIKTRGQQVTLSCSPISGHRSVSWYQQTPGQGLQFLFEYFSETQRNKGNFPGRFSGRQFSNSRSEMNVSTLELGDSALYLCASSSGAYGYTFGSGTRLTVV.

The chain links TRBV6-1 to TRBJ2-1; D unresolved. V was shortened by 1 base and J by 0 bases, with 7 bases between the two germline ends. CDR1 MNHNS and CDR2 SASEGT come from the germline V gene. The CDR3 spans 15 residues. The CDR3, as DNA: TGTGCCAGCAGTGAAGGGGCGAACTCCTACAATGAGCAGTTCTTC. This gives the protein CASSEGANSYNEQFF.

The CDR3 bases are TGTGCCAGCATCAAGACACCGGGACAGGGGACCTACAATGAGCAGTTCTTC. Its protein product is CASIKTPGQGTYNEQFF. The rearrangement uses TRBV7-2 and TRBJ2-1; TRBD1 matches 10 bases. The V segment lost 7 bases and the J segment 2 bases; nucleotides outside the gene matches: 11. The CDR3 spans 17 residues. CDR1 and CDR2 from the germline V gene are SGHTA and FQGNSA.

This sequence joins TRBV7-2 and TRBJ2-3, with D uncertain. This CDR3 contains 12 residues. Germline assignment: CDR1 SGHTA and CDR2 FQGNSA. The V gene lost 2 bases and the J gene lost 4 bases, with 4 bases spanning the gap. Written as DNA, the CDR3 is TGTGCCAGCAGCTTAACAGCAGATACGCAGTATTTT. The encoded protein is CASSLTADTQYF.

The V call is TRBV28, the J call TRBJ2-2; TRBD2 might be the D (7 bases). Trimming cost V 6 bases and J 6 bases, with 17 bases left between them. The germline gives CDR1 MDHEN, CDR2 SYDVKM. The CDR3 is 15 residues long. CDR3 amino acids: CASSPRGGLAGELFF. In DNA form, the CDR3 reads TGTGCCAGCAGCCCCAGGGGAGGGTTGGCCGGGGAGCTGTTTTTT. Full variable domain (missing parts from reference TRBV28 and TRBJ2-2): DVKVTQSSRYLVKRTGEKVFLECVQDMDHENMFWYRQDPGLGLRLIYFSYDVKMKEKGDIPEGYSVSREKKERFSLILESASTNQTSMYLCASSPRGGLAGELFFGEGSRLTVL.

The rearrangement uses TRBV6-6 and TRBJ1-3; D is perhaps TRBD1 (6 bases). The germline CDR1 and CDR2 sequences are MNHNY and SVGAGI (reference sequence). CDR3 length: 16 amino acids. Trimming shortened V by 2 bases and J by 4 bases, and 15 bases separated the two germline ends. This CDR3 is CASSYASGGAGNTIYF. The CDR3 DNA reads TGTGCCAGCAGTTACGCTAGCGGGGGGGCGGGAAACACCATATATTTT.

The CDR3 sequence is CASSQDRDYGYTF. Here the CDR3 DNA reads TGCGCCAGCAGCCAGGACAGGGACTATGGCTACACCTTC. The chain is built from TRBV4-1 and TRBJ1-2, with 8 nucleotides matching TRBD1. The V and J ends lost 3 bases and 3 bases, in that order; junction bases with no gene match: 0. Germline V gene data show CDR1 as MGHRA and CDR2 as YSYEKL. CDR3 size: 13 residues.

The V gene is TRBV6-4, the J gene TRBJ1-1; D might be TRBD1 (5 bases). Germline CDR1 and CDR2: MRHNA and SNTAGT. V was clipped by 3 bases and J by 4 bases, with 12 bases between them. This CDR3 is built from 14 residues. The CDR3 DNA sequence: TGTGCCAGCAGTGAGACAGTCCTGGGCACTGAAGCTTTCTTT. Translation gives CASSETVLGTEAFF.

This clone was counted only a few times. Other DNA sequences in the same sample also yield this CDR3. V gene TRBV5-1 combines with J gene TRBJ2-1; possible D gene TRBD1, 5 bases. This CDR3 region has 13 residues. Germline CDR1 SGHRS, CDR2 YFSETQ. The V gene lost 0 bases and the J gene lost 4 bases, with 5 bases spanning the gap. CDR3 sequence reads: CASSLGQYNEQFF. The CDR3 nucleotides read TGCGCCAGCAGCTTGGGACAGTACAATGAGCAGTTCTTC.

The V gene is TRBV25-1, the J gene TRBJ1-4; D call uncertain. CDR3 size: 15 residues. Germline V gives CDR1 MGHDK, CDR2 SYGVNS. V lost 1 base and J lost 8, with 14 bases in between. This CDR3 is CASSESEPTGEKLFF. In nucleotides, the CDR3 is TGTGCCAGCAGTGAATCCGAGCCCACGGGGGAAAAACTGTTTTTT.

V is TRBV5-5 and J is TRBJ1-1; D possibly corresponds to TRBD1 (5 bases). The CDR3 is 13 residues long. Germline CDR1 is SGHKS and CDR2 is YYEKEE (reference sequence). The germline V and J ends were trimmed by 4 bases and 11 bases, with 18 bases remaining between them. CDR3 amino acids: CASSQDRGLLAFF. The CDR3 region has the DNA TGTGCCAGCAGCCAGGACCGGGGACTATTGGCTTTCTTT.

A few counts support this clone. The J gene is TRBJ1-2, the V gene TRBV27; weak D call: TRBD1 (5 bases). The CDR3 extends over 17 amino acids. Germline values: CDR1 MNHEY, CDR2 SMNVEV (reference sequence). Trimming removed 5 bases from V and 4 bases from J, with 23 bases in between. The CDR3 DNA is TGTGCCAGCAGTCTAAAACGAACACACGACAGAACCTATGGCTACACCTTC. Translation gives CASSLKRTHDRTYGYTF.

CDR3 sequence (DNA): TGTGCCAGCAGTTCTCGGACAGGGGTTTCACCCCTCCACTTT. It codes for CASSSRTGVSPLHF. This chain joins TRBV27 and TRBJ1-6; 9 bases line up with TRBD1. There are 14 residues in the CDR3. J gave up 9 bases and V 4 bases, and 4 bases lay outside the gene matches. CDR1 and CDR2 (germline): MNHEY, SMNVEV (reference sequence).

V is TRBV7-9 and J is TRBJ2-2, with D perhaps TRBD2 (6 bases). The V end was cut by 8 bases, the J end by 2 bases, with 15 bases between. Germline V gene lookup returns CDR1 SEHNR and CDR2 FQNEAQ (reference sequence). This CDR3 has 15 residues. For the CDR3, the DNA is TGTGCCAGCCCTCGGCGGGGCTATAACACCGGGGAGCTGTTTTTT. The encoded protein is CASPRRGYNTGELFF.

The chain is built from TRBV11-1 and TRBJ2-3; the match to TRBD2 covers 14 bases. CDR3 length equals 16 residues. J gave up 2 bases and V 4 bases, and 2 bases lay outside the gene matches. In germline, CDR1 is SGHAT, CDR2 FQDESV (reference sequence). CDR3 in DNA: TGTGCCAGCAGCTGGACTAGCGGGGGGACCACAGATACGCAGTATTTT. Translated: CASSWTSGGTTDTQYF.

V is TRBV19 and J is TRBJ2-5; 9 nucleotides match TRBD2. The CDR3 loop spans 16 amino acids. CDR1 LNHDA and CDR2 SQIVND come from the germline V gene (reference sequence). J was trimmed by 2 bases and V by 3 bases; bases with no gene match: 7. CDR3 DNA sequence: TGTGCCAGTAGTATCCGGGTAACTAGCGGGCAAGAGACCCAGTACTTC. Its protein is CASSIRVTSGQETQYF.

The V and J genes are TRBV28 and TRBJ2-7; 8 bases line up with TRBD1. Trimming at V came to 5 bases and at J to 5 bases, leaving 11 bases not matched to a gene. The CDR3 runs 15 residues. Germline values: CDR1 MDHEN, CDR2 SYDVKM. This CDR3 is CASSLGTGPYNEQYV. CDR3 DNA: TGTGCCAGCAGTCTCGGGACAGGACCCTACAACGAGCAGTACGTC.